This T cell receptor beta chain was captured in a study of beta chain features in type 1 diabetes. The study's findings and limits: Compared with healthy donors, patients appeared to share more similar naive, central memory and regulatory TCRB repertoires.

All of the isolated RNA was reverse transcribed, so expressed TCRB transcripts were sequenced. This table comes from immunoSEQ multiplex PCR, and its TCRdb copy is limited to in-frame clones, with some not included. The sample shows under 250,000 clones, 25% to 35% of them seen only once. The CDR3 contains 15 residues. After removal of 1 base from V and 5 bases from J, the junction contained 7 bases not matched to a gene. Germline loops: CDR1 SGHTA, CDR2 FQGNSA. This clone has more than one count but fewer than ten. Its antigen is currently unknown. This chain uses TRBV7-2 with TRBJ2-5, with TRBD1 matching over 7 bases. The TCR comes from a man under 40 in good health. What was sequenced was central memory CD4+ T cells from blood. The CDR3 protein is CASSLVAQGWETQYF. In nucleotides, the CDR3 is TGTGCCAGCAGCTTAGTGGCACAGGGGTGGGAGACCCAGTACTTC.